What follows are 4 T cell receptor beta chains derived from one specimen sequenced in a study of T cell responses to AZD1222 COVID-19 vaccine. Using immunoSEQ multiplex PCR, the repertoire was profiled, and TCRdb retains in-frame clones only, with some absent. The data contain over 110,000 clones, roughly 90% of them singletons. The sequencing used peripheral blood, collected 28 days after the second AZD1222 dose. The receptors derive from an adult who received the AZD1222 COVID-19 vaccine.

This chain uses TRBV9 with TRBJ2-1; 9 bases map to TRBD1. With V trimmed by 3 bases and J by 4 bases, 8 bases remained unmatched. This CDR3 has 16 amino acids. Per germline, CDR1 SGDLS and CDR2 YYNGEE. CDR3 nucleotide sequence: TGTGCCAGCAGCGCACCAGGACAGGGGTTTTACAATGAGCAGTTCTTC. Translating it yields CASSAPGQGFYNEQFF.

Here the CDR3 reads CASSRTGDEKLFF. CDR3 DNA: TGTGCCAGCAGCAGGACAGGGGACGAAAAACTGTTTTTT. The chain joins TRBV12-3 or TRBV12-4 to TRBJ1-4; TRBD1 agrees at 9 bases. Losses at the gene ends were 6 bases for V and 8 bases for J; bases not matched to a gene: 4. The CDR3 is made up of 13 amino acids.

The chain combines TRBV10-3 with TRBJ2-6, with D perhaps matching TRBD2 (6 bases). Germline loops: CDR1 ENHRY, CDR2 SYGVKD. CDR3 size: 16 residues. Trimming took off 2 bases at V and 2 bases at J, with 10 bases between the two ends. The CDR3 protein is CAISEGGLTGANVLTF. The CDR3 DNA reads as TGTGCCATCAGTGAGGGAGGGCTTACTGGGGCCAACGTCCTGACTTTC.

This clone has a single count. The V and J genes are TRBV6-5 and TRBJ2-5, with 7 bases fitting TRBD1. The CDR3 is made up of 14 amino acids. Germline values: CDR1 MNHEY, CDR2 SVGAGI. V shed 5 bases and J 5 bases; nucleotides not matched to a gene: 8. CDR3: CASSQTGSGETQYF. The DNA for the CDR3 is TGTGCCAGCAGTCAGACAGGGTCGGGGGAGACCCAGTACTTC.